Listed below are T cell receptor beta chains from one sample, sequenced in a study of T-cell reconstitution after alpha-beta-depleted transplantation in children. MiXCR, run by TCRdb on the PCR reads, gives a single entry per CDR3 protein. The sample carries about 830,000 distinct CDR3 sequences, approximately 15% recorded once. This specimen was PBMCs, mostly from graft donor cells, taken 360 days after TCRalphabeta/CD19-depleted stem cell transplant. The receptors originated from a male patient younger than 18 who had a stem cell transplant for acute lymphoblastic leukemia, so the T cells may come from the graft donor. Both conserved end residues are part of each CDR3. The D gene is left open where the match is weak. A row's size may be missing; if present it is once, few, many or a size class.

CASSPPTSGTGELFF,TGTGCCAGCAGCCCCCCGACTAGCGGGACCGGGGAGCTGTTTTTT,TRBV3-1,TRBD2,once,TRBJ2-2
CASSFYGGFYEQYF,TGTGCCAGCAGCTTCTATGGGGGTTTCTACGAGCAGTACTTC,TRBV7-8,NA,NA,TRBJ2-7
CASTLDGTGRAEAFF,TGTGCCAGCACTTTAGACGGGACAGGGCGGGCTGAAGCTTTCTTT,TRBV9,TRBD1,NA,TRBJ1-1
CASSLSAAGPPYNEQFF,TGTGCCAGCAGTTTATCCGCCGCGGGGCCACCATACAATGAGCAGTTCTTC,TRBV12-3/TRBV12-4,NA,NA,TRBJ2-1
CAITGRGTDTQYF,TGTGCCATCACCGGACGGGGTACAGATACGCAGTATTTT,TRBV10-3,NA,NA,TRBJ2-3
CASSKTSGSLVGYNEQFF,TGTGCCAGCAGTAAGACTAGCGGGAGTCTTGTGGGCTACAATGAGCAGTTCTTC,TRBV6-1,TRBD2,NA,TRBJ2-1
CASSLLMSDTQYF,TGTGCCAGCAGTTTACTTATGTCTGATACGCAGTATTTT,TRBV12-3/TRBV12-4,NA,many,TRBJ2-3
CASSSTSGGLYEQYF,TGTGCCAGCAGTTCAACTAGCGGGGGACTCTACGAGCAGTACTTC,TRBV6-2/TRBV6-3,TRBD2,NA,TRBJ2-7
CASSLSYPEGTQYF,TGTGCCAGCAGCTTATCGTATCCCGAGGGGACCCAGTACTTC,TRBV7-7,NA,NA,TRBJ2-5
CASSLGAYGYTF,TGTGCCAGCAGTTTAGGTGCTTATGGCTACACCTTC,TRBV12-3/TRBV12-4,NA,many,TRBJ1-2
CASSLAGNFYQQYF,TGTGCCAGCAGCCTCGCCGGGAACTTCTATCAGCAGTACTTC,TRBV5-4,NA,few,TRBJ2-7
CASSPPGAGGETQYF,TGTGCCAGCAGCCCTCCAGGGGCGGGAGGGGAGACCCAGTACTTC,TRBV6-1,TRBD2,few,TRBJ2-5
CASSEPGTGRNQPQHF,TGTGCCAGCAGTGAACCCGGGACAGGGCGCAATCAGCCCCAGCATTTT,TRBV2,TRBD1,NA,TRBJ1-5
CASSVGTAYYEQYF,TGCGCCAGCAGCGTCGGGACAGCCTACTACGAGCAGTACTTC,TRBV5-1,TRBD1,many,TRBJ2-7
CASSYGGNPYNEQFF,TGTGCCAGCAGTTACGGCGGGAACCCCTACAATGAGCAGTTCTTC,TRBV6-5,NA,many,TRBJ2-1
CASSSGNFRGLSSYEQYF,TGTGCCAGCAGCTCGGGCAACTTCAGGGGACTTAGCTCCTACGAGCAGTACTTC,TRBV5-5,NA,few,TRBJ2-7
CATSNRDRAYEQYF,TGTGCCACCAGCAACCGGGACAGGGCCTACGAGCAGTACTTC,TRBV15,TRBD1,many,TRBJ2-7
CASSLLGKGGSYEQYF,TGTGCCAGCAGCTTATTGGGGAAAGGGGGCTCCTACGAGCAGTACTTC,TRBV7-6,NA,few,TRBJ2-7
CASRSGHPFVNEQFF,TGCGCCAGCAGAAGTGGACACCCATTCGTAAATGAGCAGTTCTTC,TRBV5-1,NA,NA,TRBJ2-1
CASSKTTGSAFF,TGCGCCAGCAGCAAGACGACAGGGTCAGCTTTCTTT,TRBV4-1,TRBD1,few,TRBJ1-1
CASSPNLRRSTDTQYF,TGTGCCAGCTCTCCGAACCTCAGGAGAAGCACAGATACGCAGTATTTT,TRBV18,NA,few,TRBJ2-3
CASSLESGIRPPDTQYF,TGCGCCAGCAGCTTGGAAAGCGGGATCCGTCCACCAGATACGCAGTATTTT,TRBV5-1,TRBD2,many,TRBJ2-3
CASTLGAVREIDYNEQFF,TGTGCCAGCACCTTGGGGGCTGTACGGGAGATAGACTACAATGAGCAGTTCTTC,TRBV5-6,NA,NA,TRBJ2-1
CASSQGGSFNEQFF,TGTGCCAGCAGCCAAGGCGGGAGCTTTAATGAGCAGTTCTTC,TRBV4-2,TRBD2,few,TRBJ2-1
CASRPGLKETQYF,TGTGCCAGCAGACCGGGACTTAAAGAGACCCAGTACTTC,TRBV12-3/TRBV12-4,NA,few,TRBJ2-5
CASSDGVLPPGNEQFF,TGTGCCAGCAGTGACGGGGTTCTACCCCCCGGCAATGAGCAGTTCTTC,TRBV6-4,NA,NA,TRBJ2-1
CASSLGTAGEQFF,TGTGCCAGCAGCCTCGGGACTGCAGGTGAGCAGTTCTTC,TRBV4-2,NA,NA,TRBJ2-1
CASSPRGGRGSETQYF,TGTGCCAGCAGCCCCCGAGGTGGCAGGGGGTCAGAGACCCAGTACTTC,TRBV7-9,TRBD1,NA,TRBJ2-5
CASSLGNGEAFF,TGTGCCAGCAGTTTAGGGAACGGCGAAGCTTTCTTT,TRBV27,NA,few,TRBJ1-1
CSAATPTVELFF,TGCAGTGCTGCGACCCCTACAGTGGAGCTGTTTTTT,TRBV20-1,NA,few,TRBJ2-2
CASSYPGTALDGYTF,TGTGCCAGTAGCTACCCCGGGACGGCATTGGACGGCTACACCTTC,TRBV19,NA,NA,TRBJ1-2
CSAREKRIQYF,TGCAGTGCTAGAGAAAAGCGGATTCAGTACTTC,TRBV20-1,NA,NA,TRBJ2-4
CASTPRVRASGSTDTQYF,TGCGCCAGCACGCCCCGAGTCAGAGCTAGCGGGAGCACAGATACGCAGTATTTT,TRBV5-1,TRBD2,NA,TRBJ2-3
CASRTPGAPSTGELFF,TGTGCCAGCAGGACCCCCGGGGCCCCCTCCACCGGGGAGCTGTTTTTT,TRBV7-9,NA,few,TRBJ2-2
CASSDSAVNTGELFF,TGTGCCAGCAGTGACTCAGCTGTGAACACCGGGGAGCTGTTTTTT,TRBV6-4,NA,few,TRBJ2-2
CASSLASLAGTNTGELFF,TGCGCCAGCAGCTTGGCCTCTCTAGCGGGTACGAACACCGGGGAGCTGTTTTTT,TRBV5-1,TRBD2,few,TRBJ2-2
CASSYSPGGGKETQYF,TGTGCCAGCAGTTACTCGCCGGGAGGGGGGAAAGAGACCCAGTACTTC,TRBV6-5,TRBD2,NA,TRBJ2-5
CSARSGVRDEQYF,TGCAGTGCTAGATCCGGGGTAAGGGATGAGCAGTACTTC,TRBV20-1,NA,many,TRBJ2-7
CASRLEPTDTQYF,TGTGCCAGCAGGCTTGAACCCACAGATACGCAGTATTTT,TRBV27,NA,few,TRBJ2-3
CASSYWRLSRDTQYF,TGTGCCAGCAGTTATTGGAGGTTGAGCAGAGATACGCAGTATTTT,TRBV6-2/TRBV6-3,NA,NA,TRBJ2-3
CASSPRQGADGYTF,TGCGCCAGCAGCCCTCGCCAGGGGGCAGATGGCTACACCTTC,TRBV5-1,TRBD1,few,TRBJ1-2
CSAEWLAGVVNEQFF,TGCAGCGCTGAGTGGCTAGCGGGAGTTGTGAATGAGCAGTTCTTC,TRBV29-1,TRBD2,NA,TRBJ2-1
CASRLTGMDQPQHF,TGTGCCAGCAGGTTGACAGGGATGGACCAGCCCCAGCATTTT,TRBV5-5,TRBD1,many,TRBJ1-5
CSASGTGGSWTEAFF,TGCAGTGCTAGTGGAACAGGGGGGAGTTGGACTGAAGCTTTCTTT,TRBV20-1,TRBD1,few,TRBJ1-1
CSVWGGPNEKLFF,TGCAGCGTTTGGGGGGGACCTAATGAAAAACTGTTTTTT,TRBV29-1,NA,NA,TRBJ1-4
CASSFPGLATYEQYF,TGTGCCAGCAGTTTTCCGGGACTAGCTACCTACGAGCAGTACTTC,TRBV12-3/TRBV12-4,TRBD2,many,TRBJ2-7
CASSLDLGGLLTYNEQFF,TGTGCCAGCAGCTTAGATTTAGGAGGCTTGTTGACCTACAATGAGCAGTTCTTC,TRBV11-1,NA,once,TRBJ2-1
CASSPRGDGQYF,TGTGCCAGCTCACCACGAGGGGATGGGCAGTACTTC,TRBV18,NA,NA,TRBJ2-7
CATSRGGTDNSPLHF,TGTGCCACCAGCCGGGGTGGGACGGATAATTCACCCCTCCACTTT,TRBV15,NA,few,TRBJ1-6
CASSLEVLSSYNSPLHF,TGTGCCAGCAGCTTAGAAGTCCTTAGCTCCTATAATTCACCCCTCCACTTT,TRBV11-2,NA,NA,TRBJ1-6
CASSRDIEQYF,TGTGCCAGCAGCCGGGACATCGAGCAGTACTTC,TRBV25-1,NA,many,TRBJ2-7
CASNERGGETQYF,TGTGCCAGCAATGAACGGGGAGGAGAGACCCAGTACTTC,TRBV6-2/TRBV6-3,NA,NA,TRBJ2-5
CASSLVGRNTEAFF,TGCGCCAGCAGCTTGGTAGGACGGAACACTGAAGCTTTCTTT,TRBV5-1,NA,few,TRBJ1-1